This TCR beta chain comes out of a study of cytomegalovirus exposure and HLA in healthy donors. CDR3 length: 15 amino acids. V was clipped by 3 bases and J by 5 bases, with 16 bases between them. Per germline, CDR1 MDHEN and CDR2 SYDVKM. The PCR used 60 Vbeta and 13 Jbeta primers. Sequenced by immunoSEQ multiplex PCR; TCRdb stores in-frame clones only, minus some. The sample includes approximately 210,000 clones, around 79% of them seen just once. The chain combines TRBV28 with TRBJ1-2, with D maybe TRBD1 (5 bases). The clonotype was recovered from a male donor in good health and CMV-seropositive. Sequences were obtained from PBMCs. The CDR3 DNA sequence: TGTGCCAGCAGTTTCCCCGGGACGGGAGGTTATGGCTACACCTTC. Its translation: CASSFPGTGGYGYTF.